This T cell receptor beta chain was identified during a study of OX40 agonist ivuxolimab in advanced cancers. V was clipped by 5 bases and J by 6 bases; unmatched bases: 9. Germline CDR1 is SGHTA and CDR2 is FQGTGA. This CDR3 spans 15 amino acids. Sequenced by immunoSEQ multiplex PCR; TCRdb stores in-frame clones only, minus some. The sample has about 83,000 clones, about 81% seen once. The sample was CD4+ or CD8+ T cells sorted from blood, taken in a trial of the OX40 agonist ivuxolimab. This sequence originates from an adult with an advanced solid tumor such as melanoma, head and neck, liver or kidney cancer. The chain carries TRBV7-3 and TRBJ2-1, with TRBD2 matching 8 bases. The CDR3 bases are TGTGCCAGCAGCGAACTTGCGGGAGGTCCCAATGAGCAGTTCTTC. Its translation: CASSELAGGPNEQFF.